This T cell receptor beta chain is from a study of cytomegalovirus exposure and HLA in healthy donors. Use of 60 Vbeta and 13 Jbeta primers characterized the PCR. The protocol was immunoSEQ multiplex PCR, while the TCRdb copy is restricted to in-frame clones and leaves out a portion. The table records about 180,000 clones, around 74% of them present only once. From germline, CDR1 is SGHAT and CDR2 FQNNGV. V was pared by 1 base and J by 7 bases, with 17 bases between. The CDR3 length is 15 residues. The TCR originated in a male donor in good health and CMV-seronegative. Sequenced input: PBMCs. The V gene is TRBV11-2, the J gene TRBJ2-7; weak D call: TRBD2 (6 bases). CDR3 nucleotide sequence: TGTGCCAGCAGCTTAGGATTGGAGGGGCAGAGGGAGCAGTACTTC. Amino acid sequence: CASSLGLEGQREQYF.